This record concerns one TCR beta chain sequence. There are a few counts of this clonotype. Its antigen is still unknown. Per-base qualities were not stored, and no clone one base away is much larger. V is pared back by 0 bases and J by 6 bases, with 6 bases lying between the germline termini. From the cysteine up to the phenylalanine, the CDR3 has a length of 13 residues. Only CDR3 DNA remains: 39 bases, in frame from the first base. CDR1 LNHDA and CDR2 SQIVND were looked up in the germline V gene (reference sequence). These data belong to a study of blood T cells in healthy people across ages (dated by TCRdb to between 2014 and 2017). With regard to the full study: In model experiments, template switching captured roughly one uniquely barcoded TCR beta cDNA molecule for every two T cells. To avoid experimental bias, donors of different ages were spread randomly across the sequencing lanes. Two additional independent replicas of 1 million unique cDNA reads from the same blood draw were analyzed for two donors (one aged 18 to 30 and one aged 80 or older). The study measured age-related changes in TCR beta repertoire diversity using deep sequencing normalized with unique cDNA molecular identifiers. The donors were divided into four age groups: young (average around 15 years), middle-aged (approximately 41), aged (about 62) and long-lived (more than 75).

The protocol used for the library was 5' RACE. The data were produced on an Illumina HiSeq 2500. The second PCR ran for roughly 7 to 11 cycles and used a J-beta primer mix along with a sample-barcoded 5' primer. A unique molecular identifier was introduced onto each TCR beta cDNA molecule by a template-switch 5' adaptor carrying 12 random nucleotides. Each sample yielded at least 2.5 million CDR3-containing paired-end reads. First-strand cDNA was synthesized from all RNA with the Mint cDNA synthesis kit, primed by a TRBC-specific oligonucleotide. After uracil-DNA glycosylase treatment, a first 18-cycle PCR used universal primers M1SS and BC2_uni_R on all cDNA. In the original analysis: For normalization, 1 million high-quality reads were randomly selected from each sample, with every read carrying a distinct molecular identifier. Reads with shared molecular identifiers were discarded instead of being binned into consensus sequences. MiTCR, with a Q25 quality threshold and the strictest error-elimination algorithm, was used for CDR3 identification, clonotype clustering and error correction. A nonparametric unseen species model with Euler transformation was used to estimate lower-bound total TCR beta diversity. In TCRdb, the public reads were trimmed at Q25 with fastp and aligned with MiXCR, with productive beta chains retained. Identical CDR3 proteins give one entry, which carries the most common genes and DNA. TCRdb's processing, not the study's, gives the V and J calls here. Within this sample are about 1.8 million distinct CDR3 sequences, with roughly 52% of them counted one time only. The top ten clones comprise roughly 2.1% of the sample.

The approximately 39 donors, aged about 6 to 95 years, were systemically healthy Caucasian individuals from Russia. About 9.8 milliliters of peripheral blood were drawn from each donor into EDTA-treated Vacutainer tubes. PBMCs were isolated by Ficoll-Paque density-gradient centrifugation, with at least 6 million obtained per sample. Total RNA was extracted from PBMCs with Trizol reagent, with at least 5 micrograms obtained per sample. Naive CD45RAhigh/CD27high T cell percentages were measured by flow cytometry on a PBMC aliquot from every donor. The study at large found these results: Compared with the aged group, more naive CD4+ T cells, fewer expanded clones and increased TCR diversity were shown by the long-lived group, suggesting age selection. Estimates of total diversity based on one million sequenced T cells were considered lower bounds and underestimates. Because donor CMV infection status was unknown, age-related changes in expanded clonotypes were potentially confounded. Since profiling was done on bulk unsorted PBMCs, naive and antigen-experienced compartments could not be conclusively compared. Observed TCR beta diversity correlated strongly with the percentage of naive T cells measured by flow cytometry. As age increased, observed TCR beta diversity per million T cells dropped in a roughly linear way, and a significant reduction was already evident by age 40.

Sequenced input: blood. This chain joins TRBV19 to TRBJ1-5; the D gene identity is not certain. The origin of this receptor is a woman aged 35 to 49 in good health. The CDR3 region reads CASSIDIGQPQHF. DNA sequence: TGTGCCAGTAGTATAGATATCGGTCAGCCCCAGCATTTT.